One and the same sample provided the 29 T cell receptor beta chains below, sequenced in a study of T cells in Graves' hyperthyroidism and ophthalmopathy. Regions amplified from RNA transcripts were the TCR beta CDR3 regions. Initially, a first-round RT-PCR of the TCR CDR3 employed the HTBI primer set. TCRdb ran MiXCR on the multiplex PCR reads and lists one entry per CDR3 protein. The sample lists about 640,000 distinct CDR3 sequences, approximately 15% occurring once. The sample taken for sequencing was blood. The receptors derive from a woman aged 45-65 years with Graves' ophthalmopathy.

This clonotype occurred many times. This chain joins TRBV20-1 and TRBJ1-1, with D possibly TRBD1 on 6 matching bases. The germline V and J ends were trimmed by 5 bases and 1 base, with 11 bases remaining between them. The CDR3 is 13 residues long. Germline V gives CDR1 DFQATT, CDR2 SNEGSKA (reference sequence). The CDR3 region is CSAPGQPNTEAFF. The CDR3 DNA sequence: TGCAGTGCTCCGGGACAACCGAACACTGAAGCTTTCTTT.

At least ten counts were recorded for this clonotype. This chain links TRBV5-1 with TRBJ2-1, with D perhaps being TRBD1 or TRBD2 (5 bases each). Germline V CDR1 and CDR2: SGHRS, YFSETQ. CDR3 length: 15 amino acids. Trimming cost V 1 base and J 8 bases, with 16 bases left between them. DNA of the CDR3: TGCGCCAGCAGCTTGCATCGGTCTGTGGGGGATGAGCAGTTCTTC. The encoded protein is CASSLHRSVGDEQFF. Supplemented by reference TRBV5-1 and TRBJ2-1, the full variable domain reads KAGVTQTPRYLIKTRGQQVTLSCSPISGHRSVSWYQQTPGQGLQFLFEYFSETQRNKGNFPGRFSGRQFSNSRSEMNVSTLELGDSALYLCASSLHRSVGDEQFFGPGTRLTVL.

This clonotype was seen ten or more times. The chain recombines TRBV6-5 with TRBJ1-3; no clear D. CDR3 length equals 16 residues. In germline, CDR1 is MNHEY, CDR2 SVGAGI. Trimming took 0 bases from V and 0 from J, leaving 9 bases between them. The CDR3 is CASSYSRASSGNTIYF. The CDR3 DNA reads TGTGCCAGCAGTTACTCACGAGCCAGCTCTGGAAACACCATATATTTT.

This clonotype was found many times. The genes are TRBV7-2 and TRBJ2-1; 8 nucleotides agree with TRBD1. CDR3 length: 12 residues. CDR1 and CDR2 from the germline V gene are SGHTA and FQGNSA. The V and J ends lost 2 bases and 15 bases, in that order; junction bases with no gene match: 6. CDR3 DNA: TGTGCCAGCAGCTTAACAGACAGGGGCGCGTTCTTC. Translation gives CASSLTDRGAFF. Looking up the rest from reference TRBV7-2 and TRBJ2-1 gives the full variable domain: GAGVSQSPSNKVTEKGKDVELRCDPISGHTALYWYRQSLGQGLEFLIYFQGNSAPDKSGLPSDRFSAERTGGSVSTLTIQRTQQEDSAVYLCASSLTDRGAFFGPGTRLTVL.

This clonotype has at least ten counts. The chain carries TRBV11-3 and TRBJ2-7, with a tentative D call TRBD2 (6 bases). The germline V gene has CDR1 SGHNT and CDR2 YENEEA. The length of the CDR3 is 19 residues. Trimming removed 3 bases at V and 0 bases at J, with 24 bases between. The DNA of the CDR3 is TGTGCCAGCAGCTTTAGGGCCCTAAGCTGGCGGGGCTCCTCCTACGAGCAGTACTTC. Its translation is CASSFRALSWRGSSYEQYF.

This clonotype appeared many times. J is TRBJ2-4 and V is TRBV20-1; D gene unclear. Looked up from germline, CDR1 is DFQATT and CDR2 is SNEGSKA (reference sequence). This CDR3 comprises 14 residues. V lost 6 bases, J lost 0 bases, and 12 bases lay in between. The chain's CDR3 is CSATAGLAKNIQYF. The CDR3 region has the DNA TGCAGTGCAACGGCTGGTTTAGCCAAAAACATTCAGTACTTC.

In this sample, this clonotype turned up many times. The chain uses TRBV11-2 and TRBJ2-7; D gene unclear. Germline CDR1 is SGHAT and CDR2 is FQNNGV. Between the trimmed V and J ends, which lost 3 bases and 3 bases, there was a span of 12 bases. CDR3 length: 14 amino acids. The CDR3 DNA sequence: TGTGCCAGCAGCTTGAGAGGATCGGGCTACGAGCAGTACTTC. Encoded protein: CASSLRGSGYEQYF.

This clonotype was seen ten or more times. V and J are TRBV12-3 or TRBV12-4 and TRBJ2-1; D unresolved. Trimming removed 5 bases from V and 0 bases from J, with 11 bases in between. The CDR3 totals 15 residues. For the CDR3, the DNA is TGTGCCAGCAGTAACCCCCGAAGCTCCTACAATGAGCAGTTCTTC. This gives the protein CASSNPRSSYNEQFF.

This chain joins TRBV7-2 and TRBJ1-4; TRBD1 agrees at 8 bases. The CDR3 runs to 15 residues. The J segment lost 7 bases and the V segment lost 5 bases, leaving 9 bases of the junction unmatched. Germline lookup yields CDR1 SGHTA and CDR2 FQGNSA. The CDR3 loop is CASSASGGAGEKLFF. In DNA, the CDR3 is TGTGCCAGCAGCGCATCAGGGGGCGCGGGTGAAAAACTGTTTTTT.

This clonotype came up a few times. In DNA form, the CDR3 reads TGTGCCAGCAGTCGACCGGGACTAGCGTACAATGAGCAGTTCTTC. This codes for CASSRPGLAYNEQFF. The V and J genes are TRBV9 and TRBJ2-1, with 10 nucleotides matching TRBD2. This CDR3 contains 15 residues. V shed 5 bases and J 4 bases; nucleotides not matched to a gene: 6. Germline V gene lookup returns CDR1 SGDLS and CDR2 YYNGEE.

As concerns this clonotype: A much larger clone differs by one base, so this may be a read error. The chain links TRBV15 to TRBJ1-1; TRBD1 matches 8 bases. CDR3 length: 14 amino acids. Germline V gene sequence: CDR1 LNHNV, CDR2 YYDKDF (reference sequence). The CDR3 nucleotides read TGTGCCACCGGCAGAGAGACAGGGGCCACTGAAGCTTTCTTT. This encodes CATGRETGATEAFF.

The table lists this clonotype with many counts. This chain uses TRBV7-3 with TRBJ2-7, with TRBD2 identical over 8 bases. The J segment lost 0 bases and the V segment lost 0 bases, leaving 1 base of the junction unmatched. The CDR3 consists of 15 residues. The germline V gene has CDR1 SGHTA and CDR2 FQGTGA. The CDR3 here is CASSLTGTSSYEQYF. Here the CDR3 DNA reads TGTGCCAGCAGCTTAACGGGGACTAGCTCCTACGAGCAGTACTTC.

The chain's CDR3 is CASSEGTGTGRAFF. The CDR3 DNA reads as TGCGCCAGCAGCGAAGGTACCGGGACAGGGAGAGCTTTCTTT. The V call is TRBV5-1, the J call TRBJ1-1; 9 nucleotides line up with TRBD1. This CDR3 comprises 14 residues. The germline V gene has CDR1 SGHRS and CDR2 YFSETQ. V trimming: 4 bases; J trimming: 10 bases; junction bases outside the gene matches: 11.

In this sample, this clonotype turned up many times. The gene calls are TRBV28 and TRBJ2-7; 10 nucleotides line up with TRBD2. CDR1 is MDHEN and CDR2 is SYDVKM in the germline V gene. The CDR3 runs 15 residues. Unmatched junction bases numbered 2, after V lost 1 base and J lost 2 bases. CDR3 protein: CASSLSSGGTYEQYF. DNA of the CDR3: TGTGCCAGCAGTTTATCTAGCGGGGGAACCTACGAGCAGTACTTC.

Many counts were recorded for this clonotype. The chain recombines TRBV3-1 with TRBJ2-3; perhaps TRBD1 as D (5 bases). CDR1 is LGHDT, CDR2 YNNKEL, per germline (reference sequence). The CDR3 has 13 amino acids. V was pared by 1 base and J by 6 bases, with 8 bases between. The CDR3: CASSQAGYDTQYF. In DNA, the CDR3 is TGTGCCAGCAGCCAAGCAGGGTACGATACGCAGTATTTT.

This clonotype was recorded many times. CDR3 region: CASSPTSGMVWFF. The CDR3 bases are TGTGCCAGCAGTCCCACTAGCGGGATGGTTTGGTTCTTC. V and J are TRBV7-2 and TRBJ2-1; 10 bases map to TRBD2. J was trimmed by 15 bases and V by 6 bases; bases with no gene match: 11. The CDR3 is 13 residues long. Germline CDR1 SGHTA, CDR2 FQGNSA.

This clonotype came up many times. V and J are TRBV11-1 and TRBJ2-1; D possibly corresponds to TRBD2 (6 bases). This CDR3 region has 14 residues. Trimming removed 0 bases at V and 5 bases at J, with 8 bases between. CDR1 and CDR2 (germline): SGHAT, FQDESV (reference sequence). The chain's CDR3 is CASSLAGGHNEQFF. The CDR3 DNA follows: TGTGCCAGCAGCTTAGCGGGAGGCCACAATGAGCAGTTCTTC.

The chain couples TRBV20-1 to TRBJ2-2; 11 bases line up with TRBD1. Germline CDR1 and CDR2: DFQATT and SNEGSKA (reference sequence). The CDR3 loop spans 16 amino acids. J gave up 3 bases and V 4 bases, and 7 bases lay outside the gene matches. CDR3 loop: CSAIARTGGYTGELFF. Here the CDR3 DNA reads TGCAGTGCTATAGCGAGGACAGGGGGCTACACCGGGGAGCTGTTTTTT.

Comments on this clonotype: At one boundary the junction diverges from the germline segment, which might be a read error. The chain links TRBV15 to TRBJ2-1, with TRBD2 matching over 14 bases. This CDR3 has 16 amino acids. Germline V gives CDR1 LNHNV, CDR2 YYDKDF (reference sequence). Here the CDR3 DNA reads TGTGCCACCAGCAGAGATCTACAGGGACTAGCGGGAGAATGGCTCTTC. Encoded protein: CATSRDLQGLAGEWLF. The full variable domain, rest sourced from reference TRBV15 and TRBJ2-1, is DAMVIQNPRYQVTQFGKPVTLSCSQTLNHNVMYWYQQKSSQAPKLLFHYYDKDFNNEADTPDNFQSRRPNTSFCFLDIRSPGLGDTAMYLCATSRDLQGLAGEWLFGPGTRLTVL.

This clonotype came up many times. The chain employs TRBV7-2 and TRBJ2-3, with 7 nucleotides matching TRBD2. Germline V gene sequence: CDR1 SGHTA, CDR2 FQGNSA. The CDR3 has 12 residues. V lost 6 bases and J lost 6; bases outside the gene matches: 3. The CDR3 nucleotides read TGTGCCAGCAGTCCAGCGGGGGATACGCAGTATTTT. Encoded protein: CASSPAGDTQYF. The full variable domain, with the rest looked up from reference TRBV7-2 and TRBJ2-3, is GAGVSQSPSNKVTEKGKDVELRCDPISGHTALYWYRQSLGQGLEFLIYFQGNSAPDKSGLPSDRFSAERTGGSVSTLTIQRTQQEDSAVYLCASSPAGDTQYFGPGTRLTVL.

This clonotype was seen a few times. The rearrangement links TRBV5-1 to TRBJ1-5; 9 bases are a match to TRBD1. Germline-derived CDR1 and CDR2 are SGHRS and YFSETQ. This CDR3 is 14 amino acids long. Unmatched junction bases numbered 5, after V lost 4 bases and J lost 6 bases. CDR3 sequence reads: CASSRTGVGQPQHF. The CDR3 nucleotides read TGCGCCAGCAGCAGGACAGGGGTTGGTCAGCCCCAGCATTTT.

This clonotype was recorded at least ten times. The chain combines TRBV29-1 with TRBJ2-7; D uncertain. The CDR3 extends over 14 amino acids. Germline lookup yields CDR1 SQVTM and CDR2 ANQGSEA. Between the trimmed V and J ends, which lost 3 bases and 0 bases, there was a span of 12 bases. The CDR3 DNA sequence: TGCAGCGTTGAGGGTGGCGGTGACTCCTACGAGCAGTACTTC. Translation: CSVEGGGDSYEQYF.

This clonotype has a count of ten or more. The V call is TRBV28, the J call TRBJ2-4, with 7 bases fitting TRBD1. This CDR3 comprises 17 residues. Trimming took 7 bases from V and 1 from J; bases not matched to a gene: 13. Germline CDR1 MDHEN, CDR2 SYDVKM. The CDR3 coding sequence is TGTGCCAGCAACACCCGGTCAGGGGGTATGGCCAAAAACATTCAGTACTTC. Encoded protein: CASNTRSGGMAKNIQYF.

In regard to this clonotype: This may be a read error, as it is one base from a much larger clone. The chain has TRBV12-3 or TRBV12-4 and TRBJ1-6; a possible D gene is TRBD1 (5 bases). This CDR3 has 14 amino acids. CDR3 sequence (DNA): TGTGCCAGCAGTTTTGCGGGGCACGTATCACCCCTCTACTTT. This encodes CASSFAGHVSPLYF.

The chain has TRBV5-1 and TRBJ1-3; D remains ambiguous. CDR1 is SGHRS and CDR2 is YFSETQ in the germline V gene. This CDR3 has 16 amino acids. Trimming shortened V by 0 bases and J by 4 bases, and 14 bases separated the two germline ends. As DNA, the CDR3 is TGCGCCAGCAGCTTGGGGCTCTCGGGGTCCGGAAACACCATATATTTT. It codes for CASSLGLSGSGNTIYF.

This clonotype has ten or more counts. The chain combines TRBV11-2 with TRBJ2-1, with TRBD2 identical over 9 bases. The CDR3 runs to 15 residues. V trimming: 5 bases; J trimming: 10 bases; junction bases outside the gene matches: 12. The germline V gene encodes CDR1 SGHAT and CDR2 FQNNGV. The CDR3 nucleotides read TGTGCCAGCAGCCCGGGACTAGCTCGGAGCCGGGAGCAGTTCTTC. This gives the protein CASSPGLARSREQFF.

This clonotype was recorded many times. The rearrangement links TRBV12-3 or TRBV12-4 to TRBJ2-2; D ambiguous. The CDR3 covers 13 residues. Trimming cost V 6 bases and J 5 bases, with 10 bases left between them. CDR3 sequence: CASRRANTGELFF. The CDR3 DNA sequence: TGTGCCAGCAGAAGGGCTAATACCGGGGAGCTGTTTTTT.

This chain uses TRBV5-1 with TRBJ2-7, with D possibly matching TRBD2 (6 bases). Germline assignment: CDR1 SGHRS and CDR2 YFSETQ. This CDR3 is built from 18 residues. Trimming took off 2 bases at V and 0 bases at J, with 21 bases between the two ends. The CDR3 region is CASSFELKTRASSYEQYF. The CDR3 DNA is TGCGCCAGCAGCTTCGAACTTAAGACTAGAGCTAGCTCCTACGAGCAGTACTTC.

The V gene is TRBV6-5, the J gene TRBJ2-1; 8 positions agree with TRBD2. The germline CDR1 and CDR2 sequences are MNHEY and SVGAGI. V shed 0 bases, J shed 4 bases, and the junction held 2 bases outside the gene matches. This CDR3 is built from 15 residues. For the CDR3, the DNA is TGTGCCAGCAGTTACTCGGGGACTAGATACAATGAGCAGTTCTTC. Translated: CASSYSGTRYNEQFF.